This T cell receptor (beta chain) was obtained from a study of blood T cell repertoires in COVID-19 (dated by TCRdb to the early 2020s). Background on the whole study: Samples covering the acute and convalescent phases of COVID-19 were provided by collaborators in the United States, Italy and Spain. The prospective study material was composed of cDNA or gDNA derived from T cells, B-cell-depleted T cells, or PBMCs. Subjects who had been exposed to COVID-19, were actively infected with it, or had recovered from it provided the deeply sampled blood TCRbeta repertoires that made up the dataset. A freely available public database, intended as a resource for researchers studying the immune response to SARS-CoV-2, is where the repertoires were released. Samples were obtained from the ongoing ImmuneRACE study (first 160 participants) and from about 1,300 subjects provided by 6 global collaborators. Sample metadata almost always included a de-identified subject ID, COVID-19 status, age in years and sex. Where available, HLA class I and class II types were taken from metadata supplied by the sample provider and were not determined by assay-based typing.

Each collaborating institution followed its own protocols to collect whole blood in K2EDTA tubes. Collaborator samples were shipped for TCRbeta analysis as frozen whole blood, isolated PBMCs, or DNA extracted from either sample type. TCRbeta CDR3 regions were amplified from genomic DNA by means of the immunoSEQ Assay, a bias-controlled multiplex PCR. As for the authors' bioinformatics: The number of nucleated cells in each sample was estimated by amplification of reference gene primers within the assay. To quantify the absolute abundance of each unique TCRbeta CDR3 rearrangement, sequence reads were collapsed and filtered. For each sample, productive Simpson clonality was calculated as the square root of Simpson's diversity index over productive rearrangements. Held by TCRdb, this immuneACCESS table contains in-frame sequences only and omits some clones. Under half of the omission traces to an unresolved V gene where checked; the cause of the rest is unknown. V, J and clone size reflect that table, while D and trimming were determined from the DNA. This sample lists more than 90,000 clones; approximately 82% were detected once. 4.1% of the sample rests with the top ten.

This clone was counted a few times. Its antigen has not been determined. No much larger clone is present one base from it, and per-base qualities are unavailable. Trimming leaves V shorter by 5 bases and J shorter by 1 base, with the junction holding 1 base beyond the gene matches. The CDR3 runs 14 amino acids, cysteine and phenylalanine included. Just CDR3 DNA is preserved here, 42 bases in frame from base 1. Reading the germline V gene gives CDR1 KGHDR and CDR2 SFDVKD. On the study overall, not on this receptor specifically: The amount of clinical and demographic metadata varied by source and participant and was provided uncurated.

Material for sequencing was peripheral blood. The sequence was collected from a man aged 55-75 years with acute or convalescent COVID-19. Recombination linked TRBV24-1 to TRBJ1-1; 9 nucleotides in the junction match TRBD1. The DNA sequence is given as TGTGCCACCAGTGGGGGACAGGGGAACACTGAAGCTTTCTTT. It codes for CATSGGQGNTEAFF.